One and the same sample provided the 19 T cell receptor beta chains below, sequenced in a study of control samples from healthy donors and cancer patients. Clones were read by immunoSEQ multiplex PCR, and TCRdb kept only the in-frame ones, dropping some. The table has approximately 97,000 clones, around 92% seen once. Sequencing input: blood. The receptors here all came from a woman aged 18-29 years in good health.

This chain links TRBV19 with TRBJ1-3; D call uncertain. The CDR3 length is 14 residues. The V gene lost 5 bases and the J gene lost 0 bases, with 8 bases spanning the gap. From germline, CDR1 is LNHDA and CDR2 SQIVND (reference sequence). The CDR3, as DNA: TGTGCCAGTAGTCCGAAGAGCTCTGGAAACACCATATATTTT. Its protein is CASSPKSSGNTIYF.

This sequence joins TRBV28 and TRBJ1-4, with a weak D call TRBD1 (5 bases). This CDR3 comprises 12 residues. Trimming removed 6 bases at V and 8 bases at J, with 10 bases between. The germline gives CDR1 MDHEN, CDR2 SYDVKM. The DNA for the CDR3 is TGTGCCAGCAGGGACATAAGGGAAAAACTGTTTTTT. Protein: CASRDIREKLFF.

The V and J genes are TRBV18 and TRBJ1-1, with D possibly matching TRBD1 (6 bases). This CDR3 region has 15 residues. Trimming left V 6 bases short and J 4 bases short, with 18 bases between. Germline V gene lookup returns CDR1 KGHSH and CDR2 LQKENI. CDR3 sequence reads: CASSLALGGGTEAFF. The DNA for the CDR3 is TGTGCCAGCTCGTTGGCCTTAGGGGGGGGCACTGAAGCTTTCTTT.

V is TRBV5-1 and J is TRBJ1-3; TRBD1 is a possible D gene (6 bases). There are 16 residues in the CDR3. V was cut by 0 bases and J by 0 bases, with 10 bases left in between. The germline V gene encodes CDR1 SGHRS and CDR2 YFSETQ. The CDR3 loop reads CASSLGTDFSGNTIYF. The CDR3 DNA follows: TGCGCCAGCAGCTTGGGGACAGACTTCTCTGGAAACACCATATATTTT. The variable domain in full, completed from reference TRBV5-1 and TRBJ1-3, reads KAGVTQTPRYLIKTRGQQVTLSCSPISGHRSVSWYQQTPGQGLQFLFEYFSETQRNKGNFPGRFSGRQFSNSRSEMNVSTLELGDSALYLCASSLGTDFSGNTIYFGEGSWLTVV.

The rearrangement uses TRBV7-9 and TRBJ1-1; 8 bases are a match to TRBD1. Looked up from germline, CDR1 is SEHNR and CDR2 is FQNEAQ (reference sequence). Trimming cost V 6 bases and J 0 bases; bases outside gene matches: 3. The CDR3 extends over 14 amino acids. Here the CDR3 reads CASSWTGLNTEAFF. CDR3 in DNA: TGTGCCAGCAGTTGGACAGGGCTGAACACTGAAGCTTTCTTT.

The chain links TRBV7-9 to TRBJ1-5; 11 nucleotides line up with TRBD1. The CDR3 runs to 15 residues. The germline gives CDR1 SEHNR, CDR2 FQNEAQ (reference sequence). V lost 5 bases, J lost 5 bases, and 5 bases stayed unmatched. The CDR3 sequence: CASSTRTGGDQPQHF. The CDR3 coding sequence is TGTGCCAGCAGCACCCGGACAGGGGGCGATCAGCCCCAGCATTTT. Based on the CDR3 plus reference TRBV7-9 and TRBJ1-5, the full variable domain is DTGVSQNPRHKITKRGQNVTFRCDPISEHNRLYWYRQTLGQGPEFLTYFQNEAQLEKSRLLSDRFSAERPKGSFSTLEIQRTEQGDSAMYLCASSTRTGGDQPQHFGDGTRLSIL.

The rearrangement uses TRBV6-4 and TRBJ2-1; 8 bases map to TRBD2. The CDR3 consists of 18 residues. V lost 6 bases to trimming and J lost 4 bases; unmatched junction nucleotides: 17. Germline CDR1 reads MRHNA; CDR2 reads SNTAGT. CDR3 DNA sequence: TGTGCCAGCAGCACCTCTTGGGCTAGCGGGCGAACTTACAATGAGCAGTTCTTC. It specifies CASSTSWASGRTYNEQFF.

The CDR3 reads CASSAGRANQPQHF. In DNA, the CDR3 is TGTGCCAGCAGTGCGGGGAGGGCAAATCAGCCCCAGCATTTT. V usage is TRBV2 and J usage is TRBJ1-5; D remains ambiguous. The CDR3 is 14 residues long. CDR1 and CDR2 (germline): SNHLY, FYNNEI. V was cut by 4 bases and J by 4 bases, with 11 bases left in between. Combining the CDR3 with reference TRBV2 and TRBJ1-5 gives the whole variable domain EPEVTQTPSHQVTQMGQEVILRCVPISNHLYFYWYRQILGQKVEFLVSFYNNEISEKSEIFDDQFSVERPDGSNFTLKIRSTKLEDSAMYFCASSAGRANQPQHFGDGTRLSIL.

The chain employs TRBV2 and TRBJ1-4; perhaps TRBD1 as D (5 bases). Trimming took off 6 bases at V and 0 bases at J, with 14 bases between the two ends. The CDR3 is made up of 16 amino acids. Germline CDR1 and CDR2: SNHLY and FYNNEI. The CDR3 is CASSWRGSATNEKLFF. The CDR3, as DNA: TGTGCCAGCAGCTGGAGGGGATCGGCAACTAATGAAAAACTGTTTTTT.

This clone was detected only once. The CDR3 DNA sequence: TGTGCCAGCAGCTGGAGGGGGCGCGGGAACACTGAAGCTTTCTTT. Protein sequence: CASSWRGRGNTEAFF. This rearrangement joins TRBV5-6 to TRBJ1-1; 7 bases line up with TRBD1. With V trimmed by 3 bases and J by 1 base, 6 bases remained unmatched. The germline V gene encodes CDR1 SGHDT and CDR2 YYEEEE. The length of the CDR3 is 15 residues.

The chain is built from TRBV19 and TRBJ1-1; TRBD1 matches at 7 bases. V was pared by 1 base and J by 4 bases, with 3 bases of the junction left unmatched. The CDR3 runs to 14 residues. The germline V gene encodes CDR1 LNHDA and CDR2 SQIVND (reference sequence). This CDR3 is CASSIGGGGTEAFF. The CDR3 DNA sequence: TGTGCCAGTAGTATAGGAGGGGGCGGCACTGAAGCTTTCTTT. Complete variable domain (other parts from reference TRBV19 and TRBJ1-1): DGGITQSPKYLFRKEGQNVTLSCEQNLNHDAMYWYRQDPGQGLRLIYYSQIVNDFQKGDIAEGYSVSREKKESFPLTVTSAQKNPTAFYLCASSIGGGGTEAFFGQGTRLTVV.

The gene calls are TRBV4-2 and TRBJ2-7; D remains unclear. V was shortened by 1 base and J by 1 base, with 8 bases between the two germline ends. The CDR3 is 14 amino acids. The V gene's germline CDR1 is LGHNA and CDR2 YNFKEQ. CDR3 residues: CASSQVLDSYEQYF. The CDR3, as DNA: TGTGCCAGCAGCCAAGTACTGGATTCCTACGAGCAGTACTTC.

The chain carries TRBV5-1 and TRBJ1-1, with 8 bases fitting TRBD1. In germline, CDR1 is SGHRS, CDR2 YFSETQ. V gave up 4 bases and J gave up 4 bases; unmatched junction bases: 3. The CDR3 is 13 residues long. CDR3 in amino acids: CASSRDRSTEAFF. CDR3 nucleotide sequence: TGCGCCAGCAGCCGGGACAGGAGCACTGAAGCTTTCTTT. The full variable domain, its missing parts supplied by reference TRBV5-1 and TRBJ1-1, is KAGVTQTPRYLIKTRGQQVTLSCSPISGHRSVSWYQQTPGQGLQFLFEYFSETQRNKGNFPGRFSGRQFSNSRSEMNVSTLELGDSALYLCASSRDRSTEAFFGQGTRLTVV.

This chain joins TRBV5-5 and TRBJ2-5; possible D gene TRBD2, 5 bases. The V end lost 0 bases, the J end lost 2 bases, and 8 bases lay between the germline ends. From germline, CDR1 is SGHKS and CDR2 YYEKEE (reference sequence). The CDR3 is 14 residues long. Here the CDR3 reads CASSLDPGQETQYF. CDR3 in DNA: TGTGCCAGCAGCTTGGATCCGGGACAAGAGACCCAGTACTTC.

CDR3 loop: CASSDPGRGPNTIYF. The CDR3 bases are TGTGCCAGCAGCGACCCGGGCAGGGGGCCAAACACCATATATTTT. This rearrangement joins TRBV11-3 to TRBJ1-3, with 8 nucleotides matching TRBD1. CDR3 length equals 15 residues. The germline gives CDR1 SGHNT, CDR2 YENEEA. J lost 6 bases, V lost 5 bases, and 9 bases had no gene match.

The J gene is TRBJ1-6, the V gene TRBV28; the D is unclear. V shed 7 bases and J shed 3 bases, with 19 bases lying between them. This CDR3 region has 17 residues. From germline, CDR1 is MDHEN and CDR2 SYDVKM. DNA of the CDR3: TGTGCCAGCAACCAAGAGGGAAAGGGTCTCTATAATTCACCCCTCCACTTT. It codes for CASNQEGKGLYNSPLHF. Using reference TRBV28 and TRBJ1-6 for the parts outside the CDR3, the full variable domain is DVKVTQSSRYLVKRTGEKVFLECVQDMDHENMFWYRQDPGLGLRLIYFSYDVKMKEKGDIPEGYSVSREKKERFSLILESASTNQTSMYLCASNQEGKGLYNSPLHFGNGTRLTVT.

V usage is TRBV5-4 and J usage is TRBJ2-1; tentatively, D is TRBD2 (6 bases). The germline V gene encodes CDR1 SGHNT and CDR2 YYREEE (reference sequence). CDR3 length: 15 residues. V was trimmed by 9 bases and J by 9 bases, leaving 25 bases between them. The CDR3 DNA is TGTGCCACCATGGGAAGGGCTAGCGAAGTGAGTGAGCAGTTCTTC. As protein: CATMGRASEVSEQFF.

This sequence joins TRBV6-5 and TRBJ1-5; D not resolved. V shed 10 bases and J shed 1 base, with 17 bases lying between them. Germline V gene lookup returns CDR1 MNHEY and CDR2 SVGAGI. CDR3 size: 15 residues. The CDR3 DNA follows: TGTGCCACCCAGCCCAACCCCACGAGCAATCAGCCCCAGCATTTT. This gives the protein CATQPNPTSNQPQHF.

This chain uses TRBV24-1 with TRBJ1-2; D possibly corresponds to TRBD1 (5 bases). The germline V gene has CDR1 KGHDR and CDR2 SFDVKD. V lost 5 bases to trimming and J lost 6 bases, with 6 bases between them. The CDR3 runs to 11 residues. CDR3 residues: CATSGGNGYTF. The DNA for the CDR3 is TGTGCCACCAGTGGGGGGAATGGCTACACCTTC.